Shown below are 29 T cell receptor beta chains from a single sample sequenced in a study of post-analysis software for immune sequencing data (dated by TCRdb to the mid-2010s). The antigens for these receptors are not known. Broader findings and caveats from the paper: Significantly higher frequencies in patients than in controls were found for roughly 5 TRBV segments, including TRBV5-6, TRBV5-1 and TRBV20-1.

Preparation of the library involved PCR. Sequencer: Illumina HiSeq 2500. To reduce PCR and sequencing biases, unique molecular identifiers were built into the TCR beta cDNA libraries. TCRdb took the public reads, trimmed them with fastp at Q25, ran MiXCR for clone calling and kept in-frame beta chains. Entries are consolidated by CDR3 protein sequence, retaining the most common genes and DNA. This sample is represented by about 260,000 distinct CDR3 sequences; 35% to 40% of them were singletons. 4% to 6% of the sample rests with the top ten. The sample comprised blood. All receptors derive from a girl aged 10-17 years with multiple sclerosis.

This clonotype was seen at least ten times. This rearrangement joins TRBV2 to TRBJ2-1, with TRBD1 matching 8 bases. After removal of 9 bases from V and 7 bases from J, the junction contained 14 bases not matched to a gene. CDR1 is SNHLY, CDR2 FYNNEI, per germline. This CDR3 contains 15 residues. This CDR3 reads CARGPVTGGRNEQFF. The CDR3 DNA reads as TGTGCCAGGGGGCCCGTCACAGGGGGGAGAAATGAGCAGTTCTTC.

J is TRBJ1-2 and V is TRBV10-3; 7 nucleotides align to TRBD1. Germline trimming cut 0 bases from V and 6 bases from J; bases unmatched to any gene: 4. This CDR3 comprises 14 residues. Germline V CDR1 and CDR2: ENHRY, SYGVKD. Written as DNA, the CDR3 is TGTGCCATCAGTGAGTCGCCAACAGGGGATGGCTACACCTTC. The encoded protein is CAISESPTGDGYTF.

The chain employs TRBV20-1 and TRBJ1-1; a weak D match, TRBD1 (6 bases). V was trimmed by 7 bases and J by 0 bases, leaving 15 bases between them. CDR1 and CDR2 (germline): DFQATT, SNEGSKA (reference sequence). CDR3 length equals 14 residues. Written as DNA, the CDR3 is TGCAGTGTCGCAGGGGCGCATCTGAACACTGAAGCTTTCTTT. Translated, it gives CSVAGAHLNTEAFF.

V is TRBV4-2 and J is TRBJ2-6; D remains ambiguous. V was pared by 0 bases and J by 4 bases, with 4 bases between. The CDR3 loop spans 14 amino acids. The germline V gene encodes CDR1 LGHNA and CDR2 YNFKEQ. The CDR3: CASSQETGANVLTF. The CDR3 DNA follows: TGTGCCAGCAGCCAAGAAACCGGGGCCAACGTCCTGACTTTC.

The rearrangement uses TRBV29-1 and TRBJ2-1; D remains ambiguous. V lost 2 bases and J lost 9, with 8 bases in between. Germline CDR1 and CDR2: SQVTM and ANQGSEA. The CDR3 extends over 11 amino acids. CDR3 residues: CSVELVGEQFF. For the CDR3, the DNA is TGCAGCGTTGAACTAGTAGGTGAGCAGTTCTTC.

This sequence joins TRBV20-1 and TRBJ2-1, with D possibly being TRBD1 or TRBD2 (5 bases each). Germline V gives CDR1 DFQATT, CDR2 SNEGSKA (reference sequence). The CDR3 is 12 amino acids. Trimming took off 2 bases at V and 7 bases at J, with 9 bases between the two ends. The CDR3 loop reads CSARRDGNEQFF. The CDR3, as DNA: TGCAGTGCTAGAAGGGACGGAAATGAGCAGTTCTTC.

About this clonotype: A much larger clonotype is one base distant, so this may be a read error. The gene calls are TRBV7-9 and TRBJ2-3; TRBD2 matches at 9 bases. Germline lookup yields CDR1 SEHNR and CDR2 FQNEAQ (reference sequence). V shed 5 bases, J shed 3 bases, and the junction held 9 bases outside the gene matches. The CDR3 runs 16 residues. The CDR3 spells CASSHGTSRDTDTQYF. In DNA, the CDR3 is TGTGCCAGCAGCCACGGGACTAGCAGGGATACAGATACGCAGTATTTT.

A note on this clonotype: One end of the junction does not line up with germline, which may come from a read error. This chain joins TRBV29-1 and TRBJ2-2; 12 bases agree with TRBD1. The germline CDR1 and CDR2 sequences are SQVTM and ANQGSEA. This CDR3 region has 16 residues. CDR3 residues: CSVPGQGAWNTGKLFF. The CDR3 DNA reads TGCAGCGTGCCGGGACAGGGGGCATGGAACACCGGGAAGCTGTTTTTT.

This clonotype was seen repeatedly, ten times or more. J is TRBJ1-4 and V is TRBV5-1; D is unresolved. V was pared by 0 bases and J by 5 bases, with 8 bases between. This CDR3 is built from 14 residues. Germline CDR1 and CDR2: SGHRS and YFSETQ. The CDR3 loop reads CASSLEAPNEKLFF. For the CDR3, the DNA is TGCGCCAGCAGCTTGGAGGCTCCAAATGAAAAACTGTTTTTT.

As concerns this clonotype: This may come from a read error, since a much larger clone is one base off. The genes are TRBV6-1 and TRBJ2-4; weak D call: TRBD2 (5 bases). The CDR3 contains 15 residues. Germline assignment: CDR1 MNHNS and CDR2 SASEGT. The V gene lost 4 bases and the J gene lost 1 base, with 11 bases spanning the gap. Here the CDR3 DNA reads TGTGCCAGCAGTGGATCTTGGGAGGCCAAAAACATTCAGTACTTC. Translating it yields CASSGSWEAKNIQYF.

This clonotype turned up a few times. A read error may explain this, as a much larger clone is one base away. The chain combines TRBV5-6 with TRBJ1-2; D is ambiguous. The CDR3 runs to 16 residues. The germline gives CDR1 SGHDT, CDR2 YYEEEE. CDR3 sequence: CASSLNAPPGNYGHTF. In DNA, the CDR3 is TGTGCCAGCAGCTTGAACGCTCCCCCGGGGAACTATGGCCACACCTTC.

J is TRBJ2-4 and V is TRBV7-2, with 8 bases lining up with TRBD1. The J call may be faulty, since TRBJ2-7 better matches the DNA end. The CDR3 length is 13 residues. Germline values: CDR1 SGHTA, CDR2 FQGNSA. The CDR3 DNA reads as TGTGCCAGCAGCCTCCGGGACAGGAGCGAGCAGTACTTC. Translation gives CASSLRDRSEQYF.

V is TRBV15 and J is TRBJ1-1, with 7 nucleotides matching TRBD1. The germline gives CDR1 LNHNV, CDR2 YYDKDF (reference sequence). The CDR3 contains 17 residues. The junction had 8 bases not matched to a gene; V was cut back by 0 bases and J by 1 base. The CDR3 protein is CATSRDLTGDKNTEAFF. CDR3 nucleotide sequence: TGTGCCACCAGCAGAGACCTTACAGGGGACAAGAACACTGAAGCTTTCTTT.

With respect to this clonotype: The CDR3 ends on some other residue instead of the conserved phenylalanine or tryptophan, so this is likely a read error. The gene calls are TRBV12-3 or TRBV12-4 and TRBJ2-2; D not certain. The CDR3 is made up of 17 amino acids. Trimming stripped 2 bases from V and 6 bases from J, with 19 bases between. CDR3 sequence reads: CASSLSAQPVNPGELFC. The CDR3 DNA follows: TGTGCCAGCAGTTTATCGGCGCAACCCGTGAATCCCGGGGAGCTGTTTTGT.

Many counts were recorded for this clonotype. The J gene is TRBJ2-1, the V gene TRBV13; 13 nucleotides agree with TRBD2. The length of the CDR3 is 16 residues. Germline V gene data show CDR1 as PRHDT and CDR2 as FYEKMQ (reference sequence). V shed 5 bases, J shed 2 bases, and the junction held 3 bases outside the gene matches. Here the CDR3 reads CASSVTSGRAYNEQFF. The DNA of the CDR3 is TGTGCCAGCAGCGTAACTAGCGGGAGGGCCTACAATGAGCAGTTCTTC.

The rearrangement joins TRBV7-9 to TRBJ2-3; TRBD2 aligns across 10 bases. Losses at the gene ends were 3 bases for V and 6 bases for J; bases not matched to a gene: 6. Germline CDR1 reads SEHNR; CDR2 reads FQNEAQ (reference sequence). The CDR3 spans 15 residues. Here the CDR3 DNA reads TGTGCCAGCAGCTTGGGGAGCGGGGGGGCCGATACGCAGTATTTT. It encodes CASSLGSGGADTQYF.

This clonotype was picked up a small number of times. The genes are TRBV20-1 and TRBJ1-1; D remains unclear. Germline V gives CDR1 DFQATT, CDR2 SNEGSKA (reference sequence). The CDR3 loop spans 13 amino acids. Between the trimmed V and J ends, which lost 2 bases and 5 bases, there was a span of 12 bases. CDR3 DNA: TGCAGTGCTAGAAGAGGGCGCGGGACTGAAGCTTTCTTT. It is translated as CSARRGRGTEAFF.

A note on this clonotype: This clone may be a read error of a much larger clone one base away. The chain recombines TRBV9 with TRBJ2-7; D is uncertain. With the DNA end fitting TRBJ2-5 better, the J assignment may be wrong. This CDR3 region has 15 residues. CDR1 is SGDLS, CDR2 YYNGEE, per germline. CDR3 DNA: TGTGCCAGCAGCGTGGCTCCGGTAGACCAAAAGACCCAGTACTTC. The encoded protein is CASSVAPVDQKTQYF.

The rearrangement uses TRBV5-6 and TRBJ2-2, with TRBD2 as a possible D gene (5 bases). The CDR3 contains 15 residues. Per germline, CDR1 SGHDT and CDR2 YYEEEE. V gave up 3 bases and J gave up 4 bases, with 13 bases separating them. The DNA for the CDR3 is TGTGCCAGCAGCTACAGCCCGGGGTCCACCGGGGAGCTGTTTTTT. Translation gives CASSYSPGSTGELFF.

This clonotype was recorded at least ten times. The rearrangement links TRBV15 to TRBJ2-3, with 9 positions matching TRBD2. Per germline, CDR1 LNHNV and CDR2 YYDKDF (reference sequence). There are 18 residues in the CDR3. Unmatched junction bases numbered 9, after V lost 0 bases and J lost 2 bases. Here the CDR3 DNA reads TGTGCCACCAGCAGAGATGGTCCGGCTAGCGGGGTCACAGATACGCAGTATTTT. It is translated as CATSRDGPASGVTDTQYF.

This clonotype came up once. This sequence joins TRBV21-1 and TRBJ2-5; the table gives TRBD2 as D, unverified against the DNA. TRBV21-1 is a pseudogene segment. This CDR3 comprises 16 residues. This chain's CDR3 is CASSKAWGGREETQYF. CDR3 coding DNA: TGTGCCAGCAGTAAAGCTTGGGGCGGGAGGGAAGAGACCCAGTACTTC.

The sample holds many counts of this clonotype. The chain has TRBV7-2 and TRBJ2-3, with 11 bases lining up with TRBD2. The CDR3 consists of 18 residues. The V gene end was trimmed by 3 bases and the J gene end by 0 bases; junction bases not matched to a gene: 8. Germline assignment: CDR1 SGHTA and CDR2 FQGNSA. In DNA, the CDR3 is TGTGCCAGCAGCTTCCGGCTAGCGGGGGGCACTAGCACAGATACGCAGTATTTT. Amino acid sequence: CASSFRLAGGTSTDTQYF.

The DNA for the CDR3 is TGTGCCAGCAGCTTACAGGGCTTAGGGACAGATACGCAGTATTTT. This encodes CASSLQGLGTDTQYF. V and J are TRBV5-5 and TRBJ2-3, with D perhaps matching TRBD1 (6 bases). CDR1 SGHKS and CDR2 YYEKEE come from the germline V gene (reference sequence). The CDR3 sequence is 15 residues long. The V and J ends lost 2 bases and 3 bases respectively, with 13 bases between them.

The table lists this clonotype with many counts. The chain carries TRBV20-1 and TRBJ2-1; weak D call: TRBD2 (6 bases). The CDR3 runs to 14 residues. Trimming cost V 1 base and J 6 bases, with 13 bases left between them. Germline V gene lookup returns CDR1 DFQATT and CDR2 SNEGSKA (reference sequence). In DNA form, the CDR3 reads TGCAGTGCTAGAGCAAGTGGGCGGGGCAATGAGCAGTTCTTC. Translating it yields CSARASGRGNEQFF.

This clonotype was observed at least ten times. CDR3 sequence: CASSQDRPGGYGYTF. The CDR3 DNA reads TGCGCCAGCAGCCAAGATCGGCCAGGGGGCTATGGCTACACCTTC. The chain carries TRBV4-1 and TRBJ1-2, with 7 bases lining up with TRBD1. The length of the CDR3 is 15 residues. Germline V gene data show CDR1 as MGHRA and CDR2 as YSYEKL. J was trimmed by 4 bases and V by 0 bases; bases with no gene match: 5.

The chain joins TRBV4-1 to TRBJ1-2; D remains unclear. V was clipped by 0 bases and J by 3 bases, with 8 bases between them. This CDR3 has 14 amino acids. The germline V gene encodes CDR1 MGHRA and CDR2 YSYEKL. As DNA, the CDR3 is TGCGCCAGCAGCCAAGATGAGATGGACTATGGCTACACCTTC. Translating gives CASSQDEMDYGYTF.

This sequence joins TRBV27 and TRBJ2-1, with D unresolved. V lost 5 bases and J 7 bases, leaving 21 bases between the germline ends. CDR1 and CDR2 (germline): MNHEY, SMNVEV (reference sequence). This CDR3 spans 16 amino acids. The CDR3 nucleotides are TGTGCCAGCAGTGGGCCATTAGCCTTGGGATGGAATGAGCAGTTCTTC. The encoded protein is CASSGPLALGWNEQFF.

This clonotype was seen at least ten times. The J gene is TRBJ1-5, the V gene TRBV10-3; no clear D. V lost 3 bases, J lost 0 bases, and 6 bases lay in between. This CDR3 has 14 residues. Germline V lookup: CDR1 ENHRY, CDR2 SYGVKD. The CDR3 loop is CAISEGNSNQPQHF. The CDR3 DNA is TGTGCCATCAGTGAAGGGAATAGCAATCAGCCCCAGCATTTT.

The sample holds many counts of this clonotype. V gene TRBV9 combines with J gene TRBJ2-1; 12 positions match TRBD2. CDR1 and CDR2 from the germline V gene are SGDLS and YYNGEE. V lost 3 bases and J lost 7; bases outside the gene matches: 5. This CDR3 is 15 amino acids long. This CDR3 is CASSGTSGVRNEQFF. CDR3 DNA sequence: TGTGCCAGCAGCGGGACTAGCGGGGTAAGGAATGAGCAGTTCTTC.